This TCR beta chain was sequenced during a study of T cells in Graves' hyperthyroidism and ophthalmopathy (dated by TCRdb to between 2018 and 2021). As for the study more broadly: Peripheral blood samples were taken at the time of initial diagnosis, prior to any treatment. To identify TCR V-J signatures that set the groups apart, the researchers used a discovery cohort of 100 patients, made up of roughly 45 with Graves' ophthalmopathy and 57 with stable Graves' hyperthyroidism. An independent validation cohort of around 19 hyperthyroidism patients and approximately 15 patients who later progressed to ophthalmopathy tested prospective prediction of ophthalmopathy. The roughly 91 discovery patients were randomly split 7:3 into training and test sets. In several Graves' hyperthyroidism patients, the study also compared T-cell repertoires from thyroid tissue with T-cell repertoires from blood. After blood sampling, hyperthyroidism patients were treated with methimazole at a starting dose of 30 mg daily, and ophthalmopathy patients were treated with high-dose intravenous methylprednisolone. According to the paper, TCR Vbeta CDR3 sequencing was carried out on over 130 peripheral blood samples, which came from under 50 ophthalmopathy, 75 or so hyperthyroidism and approximately 17 progressor patients.

This clonotype was counted a few times. This clone's antigen is unknown. The sample holds no much larger clone one base away, and base qualities are not on file. Amplification of TCR beta CDR3 regions was carried out from RNA transcripts. For the first round of RT-PCR on the TCR CDR3, the HTBI primer set was used together with the Qiagen OneStep RT-PCR kit. Libraries were constructed in a second round of multiplex PCR, after which size selection and purification were carried out. The libraries were sequenced on an Illumina HiSeq2000 using paired-end 100 bp reads. In the paper's pipeline: Raw data were processed with SOAPnuke, discarding reads with adapters, uncalled bases, mean Phred below 15, or no exact constant-primer or identifier match. COPE v1.2.5 was used to merge high-quality paired reads, and clonotypes were defined as unique nucleotide sequences. MiTCR v1.1 was used to align clonotypes to the IMGT TRBV, TRBD and TRBJ reference segments. Only V-J combinations with frequency above 0.0001, covering about 99% of repertoires, were analysed. The TCS score was defined as F50 (clonal expansion) divided by E x V (chaos), with BLOSUM62-based TCRdist calculated between CDR3 peptides within each V-J. Welch's t-statistics and random forest reduced 450 to 600 V-J features to 13, which were used in a naive Bayes classifier (R e1071). TCRdb's own reprocessing of the public reads used fastp at Q25 and MiXCR and kept productive beta chains. CDR3 protein duplicates are merged, each entry listing the most common genes and DNA. TCRdb's processing, not the authors' own work, is the source of the V and J calls. For this sample the table gives about 400,000 distinct CDR3 sequences, of which over 12% were detected only once. The biggest ten clones account for around 28% of the sample.

Germline trimming: 1 base from V, 0 bases from J; junction bases outside gene matches: 1. CDR1 GTSNPN and CDR2 SVGIG are derived from the germline V gene (reference sequence). Its CDR3 holds 15 amino acids, cysteine through phenylalanine. Only CDR3 DNA is held: 45 bases, read in frame from base 1. On the study overall, not on this receptor specifically: Blood samples also contained most of the expanded thyroid clonotypes (frequency above 0.001), which suggests that blood repertoires may reflect thyroid immune responses. In validation, the model predicted progression to ophthalmopathy with just under 71% sensitivity and approximately 72% specificity, a median of roughly seven months before onset. Ophthalmopathy was separated from stable hyperthyroidism by a 13 V-J signature model, with around 88% sensitivity and roughly 81% specificity obtained in cross-validation and 80%/75% obtained in testing. Sample size was not statistically predetermined, and blinding of investigators to group allocation was not performed.

Ophthalmopathy patients had moderately to severely active disease, with a Clinical Activity Score of 3 or more, a NOSPECS grade of 4 or more, and a disease duration of less than 3 months. Any patient with an uncontrolled infection, another autoimmune disease, pregnancy or lactation was excluded. Diagnoses relied on clinical symptoms, serum thyroxine and TRAb, thyroid ultrasound and orbital computed tomography. Ficoll-Paque density gradient centrifugation was used to isolate PBMCs from around 10 ml of fresh peripheral blood. Total RNA was extracted using Trizol reagent, and RNA quality was assessed on an Agilent 2100 Bioanalyzer.

The sequence was collected from a man aged 50-59 years with Graves' ophthalmopathy. Recombination joined TRBV30 with TRBJ2-1; 9 of the junction bases match TRBD2. Sample: blood. The CDR3 reads as follows: CAWSELAGSYNEQFF. At the DNA level, the sequence is TGTGCCTGGAGTGAACTAGCGGGCTCCTACAATGAGCAGTTCTTC. This CDR3, with the reference TRBV30 and TRBJ2-1 proteins standing in past its ends, gives the full variable domain SQTIHQWPATLVQPVGSPLSLECTVEGTSNPNLYWYRQAAGRGLQLLFYSVGIGQISSEVPQNLSASRPQDRQFILSSKKLLLSDSGFYLCAWSELAGSYNEQFFGPGTRLTVL.